The 31 T cell receptor beta chains below all came from one sample that was sequenced in a study of T cells in Graves' hyperthyroidism and ophthalmopathy. TCR beta CDR3 regions were amplified from RNA transcripts. Carried out on the TCR CDR3, a first-round RT-PCR used the HTBI primer set. TCRdb re-derived calls from the multiplex PCR reads in MiXCR, one entry per CDR3 protein. The sample has hundreds of thousands of distinct CDR3 sequences, about 45% seen once; the top ten hold less than 9%. Sequencing was performed on peripheral blood or thyroid tissue (not recorded which). The origin of the receptors is an adult man with Graves' disease, either hyperthyroidism or ophthalmopathy (not recorded which).

This clonotype was seen only a few times. This sequence joins TRBV7-2 and TRBJ1-1; D is ambiguous. In germline, CDR1 is SGHTA, CDR2 FQGNSA. CDR3 size: 14 residues. V was shortened by 1 base and J by 1 base, with 7 bases between the two germline ends. Here the CDR3 reads CASSLEIRNTEAFF. The CDR3 DNA follows: TGTGCCAGCAGCTTAGAGATACGGAACACTGAAGCTTTCTTT. Together with reference TRBV7-2 and TRBJ1-1, the CDR3 gives the full variable domain: GAGVSQSPSNKVTEKGKDVELRCDPISGHTALYWYRQSLGQGLEFLIYFQGNSAPDKSGLPSDRFSAERTGGSVSTLTIQRTQQEDSAVYLCASSLEIRNTEAFFGQGTRLTVV.

This clonotype was counted many times. The rearrangement links TRBV25-1 to TRBJ1-2; TRBD1 might be the D (5 bases). The CDR3 sequence is 11 residues long. Germline loops: CDR1 MGHDK, CDR2 SYGVNS. Trimming stripped 4 bases from V and 5 bases from J, with 5 bases between. CDR3 coding DNA: TGTGCCAGCAGTGCAGGGTATGGCTACACCTTC. Amino acid sequence: CASSAGYGYTF.

The V gene is TRBV5-1, the J gene TRBJ2-7; 7 nucleotides align to TRBD1. Germline V CDR1 and CDR2: SGHRS, YFSETQ. J lost 1 base, V lost 4 bases, and 5 bases had no gene match. The CDR3 loop spans 14 amino acids. CDR3 nucleotide sequence: TGCGCCAGCAGCGCTACGGGACAGTCCTACGAGCAGTACTTC. This codes for CASSATGQSYEQYF.

This clonotype occurred once. One junction end does not reproduce the germline sequence, and a read error may be involved. The chain couples TRBV5-1 to TRBJ1-4; D possibly corresponds to TRBD1 (6 bases). CDR3 size: 14 residues. The germline gives CDR1 SGHRS, CDR2 YFSETQ. CDR3 DNA: TGCGCCAGCAGCCCCTACAGGGTTAATAAAAAACTGTTTTTT. This encodes CASSPYRVNKKLFF.

The chain has TRBV3-1 and TRBJ1-2; D call uncertain. The germline V gene has CDR1 LGHDT and CDR2 YNNKEL (reference sequence). The ends were cut back, 5 bases at V and 3 bases at J, with 7 bases in the middle. The CDR3 runs to 12 residues. The DNA of the CDR3 is TGTGCCAGCAGCACACCCTACTATGGCTACACCTTC. Translating it yields CASSTPYYGYTF.

Turning to this clonotype: It may be a read error: a sequence one base away is much more abundant. CDR3 DNA sequence: TGCGGCGCCGGGGACAGCTTCTATGGCTACACCTTC. As protein: CGAGDSFYGYTF. The chain carries TRBV29-1 and TRBJ1-2; 7 bases agree with TRBD1. The CDR3 loop spans 12 amino acids. The germline V gene has CDR1 SQVTM and CDR2 ANQGSEA.

The V gene is TRBV6-5, the J gene TRBJ1-2; unclear D gene. Trimming removed 5 bases at V and 4 bases at J, with 14 bases between. Germline V gene data show CDR1 as MNHEY and CDR2 as SVGAGI. This CDR3 region has 14 residues. The CDR3 region has the DNA TGTGCCAGCAGTAGGGCCGGAGCACCCTATGGCTACACCTTC. As protein: CASSRAGAPYGYTF.

This CDR3 is CASSQLASSYEQYF. The CDR3 region has the DNA TGTGCCAGCAGCCAACTCGCCAGCTCCTACGAGCAGTACTTC. This sequence joins TRBV7-2 and TRBJ2-7; D is undetermined. Between the trimmed V and J ends, which lost 5 bases and 0 bases, there was a span of 11 bases. The germline V gene encodes CDR1 SGHTA and CDR2 FQGNSA. CDR3 length equals 14 residues.

The chain has TRBV11-2 and TRBJ2-5; 9 bases align to TRBD1. V was clipped by 2 bases and J by 2 bases; unmatched bases: 3. CDR1 and CDR2 (germline): SGHAT, FQNNGV. The CDR3 is made up of 15 amino acids. The CDR3 loop reads CASSLWGTGQETQYF. CDR3 DNA: TGTGCCAGCAGCTTATGGGGGACAGGGCAAGAGACCCAGTACTTC.

This clonotype was seen many times. The chain employs TRBV20-1 and TRBJ1-1; D remains unclear. V shed 0 bases and J shed 3 bases, with 11 bases lying between them. The CDR3 length is 14 residues. Germline-derived CDR1 and CDR2 are DFQATT and SNEGSKA (reference sequence). The DNA for the CDR3 is TGCAGTGCTAGAGACCCCGCTTTCGACACTGAAGCTTTCTTT. Its translation is CSARDPAFDTEAFF.

The V call is TRBV12-3 or TRBV12-4, the J call TRBJ1-2; D unresolved. The V gene lost 2 bases and the J gene lost 3 bases, with 7 bases spanning the gap. The CDR3 has 13 residues. The CDR3 nucleotides read TGTGCCAGCAGTTTAAGGGATGACTATGGCTACACCTTC. It specifies CASSLRDDYGYTF.

The chain carries TRBV7-9 and TRBJ1-1; D perhaps matches TRBD1 (5 bases). CDR3 size: 15 residues. V was pared by 5 bases and J by 5 bases, with 18 bases between. The germline V gene encodes CDR1 SEHNR and CDR2 FQNEAQ (reference sequence). DNA for the CDR3: TGTGCCAGCAGCCAAGTGGGGGGAAGGAGGACTGAAGCTTTCTTT. Translated: CASSQVGGRRTEAFF.

This clonotype was counted at least ten times. The rearrangement uses TRBV7-8 and TRBJ2-7; D might be TRBD1 (6 bases). The germline V gene encodes CDR1 SGHVS and CDR2 FQNEAQ. V lost 4 bases and J 0 bases, leaving 13 bases between the germline ends. This CDR3 has 15 amino acids. The CDR3 sequence: CASSSQGPSSYEQYF. CDR3 nucleotides: TGTGCCAGCAGCTCACAGGGCCCTAGCTCCTACGAGCAGTACTTC.

Concerning this clonotype itself: The junction departs from the called germline gene at one end, perhaps through a read error. CDR3 nucleotides: TGTGCCAGCAGTTACTGGGGTTCCGACGAGCAGTACTTC. Protein: CASSYWGSDEQYF. The genes are TRBV10-3 and TRBJ2-7; D uncertain. The germline CDR1 and CDR2 sequences are ENHRY and SYGVKD. The CDR3 totals 13 residues.

The chain has TRBV7-2 and TRBJ1-2; 9 nucleotides line up with TRBD1. The CDR3 length is 19 residues. The V gene end was trimmed by 4 bases and the J gene end by 1 base; junction bases not matched to a gene: 16. The germline V gene encodes CDR1 SGHTA and CDR2 FQGNSA. For the CDR3, the DNA is TGTGCCAGCAGCTACACCCTCTCCGATCGGGACAGGGTTAACTATGGCTACACCTTC. Amino acid sequence: CASSYTLSDRDRVNYGYTF.

Only a few counts were recorded for this clonotype. V gene TRBV12-3 or TRBV12-4 combines with J gene TRBJ2-5; D possibly corresponds to TRBD1 (5 bases). The V end lost 3 bases, the J end lost 0 bases, and 8 bases lay between the germline ends. This CDR3 spans 14 amino acids. The CDR3 DNA is TGTGCCAGCAGTTTTCAACAGGACCAAGAGACCCAGTACTTC. Translated, it gives CASSFQQDQETQYF.

The V gene is TRBV7-8, the J gene TRBJ1-5; 7 bases align to TRBD1. The V gene's germline CDR1 is SGHVS and CDR2 FQNEAQ. V dropped 5 bases and J dropped 6; count of bases not matched to a gene: 4. The CDR3 is made up of 13 amino acids. As DNA, the CDR3 is TGTGCCAGCAGCATCGACAGGGCTCAGCCCCAGCATTTT. Its protein is CASSIDRAQPQHF.

The gene calls are TRBV10-3 and TRBJ2-2; TRBD1 matches 8 bases. This CDR3 region has 17 residues. Germline V CDR1 and CDR2: ENHRY, SYGVKD. V gave up 7 bases and J gave up 1 base; unmatched junction bases: 11. CDR3 sequence reads: CAITPGFGTGNTGELFF. DNA for the CDR3: TGTGCCATCACGCCTGGATTTGGGACAGGGAACACCGGGGAGCTGTTTTTT.

This clonotype was observed a few times. The rearrangement joins TRBV6-5 to TRBJ1-1; no clear D. Germline V gene data show CDR1 as MNHEY and CDR2 as SVGAGI. The CDR3 spans 15 residues. Trimming left V 0 bases short and J 4 bases short, with 12 bases between. CDR3 loop: CASSYSSVRGTEAFF. CDR3 coding DNA: TGTGCCAGCAGTTACTCGAGCGTCCGGGGCACTGAAGCTTTCTTT.

This clonotype was recorded many times. The genes are TRBV7-8 and TRBJ1-6; 7 nucleotides match TRBD1. Trimming removed 7 bases from V and 8 bases from J; junction bases left unmatched: 8. Germline CDR1 reads SGHVS; CDR2 reads FQNEAQ. CDR3 length: 14 amino acids. CDR3 sequence reads: CASTATGPDSPLHF. CDR3 DNA: TGTGCCAGCACCGCGACAGGGCCAGATTCACCCCTCCACTTT. Filled out from reference TRBV7-8 and TRBJ1-6, the complete variable domain reads GAGVSQSPRYKVAKRGQDVALRCDPISGHVSLFWYQQALGQGPEFLTYFQNEAQLDKSGLPSDRFFAERPEGSVSTLKIQRTQQEDSAVYLCASTATGPDSPLHFGNGTRLTVT.

This clonotype was counted a single time. J is TRBJ1-6 and V is TRBV20-1; 9 bases match TRBD1. V lost 5 bases and J lost 10; bases outside the gene matches: 12. This CDR3 spans 15 amino acids. Germline V CDR1 and CDR2: DFQATT, SNEGSKA (reference sequence). This chain's CDR3 is CSAGMTGGYHSPLHF. CDR3 bases: TGCAGTGCTGGAATGACAGGGGGGTACCACTCACCCCTCCACTTT.

To note about this clonotype: Its ends do not fully match the called genes, so a read error is possible. V is TRBV25-1 and J is TRBJ1-1; D is unresolved. CDR1 and CDR2 (germline): MGHDK, SYGVNS. The CDR3 runs 11 residues. CDR3 amino acids: CASSQRAEAFF. CDR3 DNA sequence: TGTGCCAGCAGCCAGAGGGCTGAAGCCTTCTTT.

The genes are TRBV9 and TRBJ1-2; D is unclear. V was pared by 4 bases and J by 1 base, with 14 bases between. CDR3 length: 15 amino acids. CDR1 is SGDLS and CDR2 is YYNGEE in the germline V gene. The CDR3 sequence: CASSLSGRINYGYTF. CDR3 sequence (DNA): TGTGCCAGCAGCTTGAGTGGACGGATTAACTATGGCTACACCTTC.

This clonotype was observed a handful of times. The J gene is TRBJ1-1, the V gene TRBV11-1; D remains ambiguous. The germline V gene encodes CDR1 SGHAT and CDR2 FQDESV (reference sequence). V was shortened by 2 bases and J by 0 bases, with 10 bases between the two germline ends. CDR3 length: 15 residues. CDR3 sequence reads: CASSLIPTVNTEAFF. The CDR3 DNA is TGTGCCAGCAGCTTAATCCCGACGGTGAACACTGAAGCTTTCTTT.

The table lists this clonotype with many counts. CDR3 amino acids: CASSTRDRGQTQYF. The DNA of the CDR3 is TGTGCCAGCAGCACTCGAGACAGGGGGCAGACCCAGTACTTC. V is TRBV11-2 and J is TRBJ2-5; 10 bases align to TRBD1. The CDR3 covers 14 residues. The ends lost 5 bases at V and 6 bases at J; junction bases unmatched: 6. Germline assignment: CDR1 SGHAT and CDR2 FQNNGV. Drawing the rest from reference TRBV11-2 and TRBJ2-5, the complete variable domain is EAGVAQSPRYKIIEKRQSVAFWCNPISGHATLYWYQQILGQGPKLLIQFQNNGVVDDSQLPKDRFSAERLKGVDSTLKIQPAKLEDSAVYLCASSTRDRGQTQYFGPGTRLLVL.

In this sample, this clonotype turned up many times. V and J are TRBV7-6 and TRBJ1-2; TRBD1 might be the D (6 bases). CDR1 and CDR2 (germline): SGHVS, FNYEAQ. V was cut by 1 base and J by 7 bases, with 10 bases left in between. The CDR3 totals 13 residues. CDR3 sequence (DNA): TGTGCCAGCAGCTTAGAACAGGGCCTTGGCTACACCTTC. It yields the protein CASSLEQGLGYTF.

This clonotype was counted between two and nine times. The chain combines TRBV2 with TRBJ2-7; 7 bases map to TRBD1. Germline CDR1 reads SNHLY; CDR2 reads FYNNEI. This CDR3 comprises 14 residues. Trimming took 4 bases from V and 0 from J; bases not matched to a gene: 3. In nucleotides, the CDR3 is TGTGCCAGCAGTGGACAGGGAAGCTCCTACGAGCAGTACTTC. Translated: CASSGQGSSYEQYF.

The chain joins TRBV6-4 to TRBJ1-5; 7 nucleotides match TRBD1. The CDR3 length is 14 residues. Germline CDR1 reads MRHNA; CDR2 reads SNTAGT. Unmatched junction bases numbered 7, after V lost 7 bases and J lost 4 bases. DNA of the CDR3: TGTGCCAGCAAGACGGGACAGCCGAATCAGCCCCAGCATTTT. It specifies CASKTGQPNQPQHF.

The genes are TRBV25-1 and TRBJ1-2, with 9 nucleotides matching TRBD1. The CDR3 runs to 12 residues. CDR1 MGHDK and CDR2 SYGVNS come from the germline V gene. Germline trimming cut 10 bases from V and 4 bases from J; bases unmatched to any gene: 4. CDR3 nucleotide sequence: TGTGCCACCAGGGGACAGGGCTATGGCTACACCTTC. It encodes CATRGQGYGYTF.

This clonotype occurred many times. The gene calls are TRBV15 and TRBJ2-7; 8 bases align to TRBD1. CDR1 LNHNV and CDR2 YYDKDF come from the germline V gene (reference sequence). This CDR3 is built from 18 residues. V lost 0 bases and J lost 1; bases outside the gene matches: 11. CDR3 sequence reads: CATSRDVWTGQGSYEQYF. For the CDR3, the DNA is TGTGCCACCAGCAGAGATGTTTGGACCGGACAGGGATCCTACGAGCAGTACTTC. The variable domain in full, completed from reference TRBV15 and TRBJ2-7, reads DAMVIQNPRYQVTQFGKPVTLSCSQTLNHNVMYWYQQKSSQAPKLLFHYYDKDFNNEADTPDNFQSRRPNTSFCFLDIRSPGLGDTAMYLCATSRDVWTGQGSYEQYFGPGTRLTVT.

In regard to this clonotype: A much bigger clone sits one base away, suggesting this may be a read error. The chain carries TRBV6-4 and TRBJ1-6; the D gene is possibly TRBD1 (6 bases). The CDR3 is made up of 12 amino acids. Germline V gene data show CDR1 as MRHNA and CDR2 as SNTAGT. Trimming left V 6 bases short and J 13 bases short, with 13 bases between. The CDR3 nucleotides read TGTGCCAGCAGACAGGGCCAAACGCCCCTCCACTTT. It yields the protein CASRQGQTPLHF.